These 10 T cell receptor beta chains were sequenced from one sample in a study of identical twins. TCRdb recomputed calls from the 5' RACE reads with MiXCR, one row per CDR3 protein. This sample yields 1.5 million to 2 million distinct CDR3 sequences, of which roughly a third are seen a single time; approximately 0.25% belongs to the top ten. Sequenced sample: cord blood. These receptors were taken from a newborn girl in good health.

J is TRBJ2-7 and V is TRBV28; no firm D call. The germline V gene encodes CDR1 MDHEN and CDR2 SYDVKM. V was shortened by 5 bases and J by 6 bases, with 11 bases between the two germline ends. The CDR3 contains 12 residues. The CDR3 spells CASSPRPVEQYF. CDR3 DNA sequence: TGTGCCAGCAGTCCCCGTCCCGTCGAGCAGTACTTC.

This clonotype was found a few times. The chain uses TRBV20-1 and TRBJ2-7, with 7 nucleotides matching TRBD1. Germline assignment: CDR1 DFQATT and CDR2 SNEGSKA (reference sequence). The CDR3 has 14 residues. V shed 6 bases, J shed 5 bases, and the junction held 13 bases outside the gene matches. The DNA for the CDR3 is TGCAGTGCGCCCGACCCAGACAGGGCCCACGAGCAGTACTTC. The encoded protein is CSAPDPDRAHEQYF.

The chain employs TRBV9 and TRBJ2-3, with TRBD2 matching 11 bases. CDR1 is SGDLS, CDR2 YYNGEE, per germline. The CDR3 consists of 16 residues. V was clipped by 0 bases and J by 5 bases; unmatched bases: 5. CDR3 in DNA: TGTGCCAGCAGCGTAGTAATAGCGGGAGGGGGAGATACGCAGTATTTT. Its protein product is CASSVVIAGGGDTQYF.

The chain employs TRBV2 and TRBJ1-5; TRBD1 is a possible D gene (5 bases). There are 13 residues in the CDR3. Deletions cut 8 bases from V and 3 bases from J, with 11 bases between. Germline CDR1 is SNHLY and CDR2 is FYNNEI. DNA of the CDR3: TGTGCCAGCGGGGCGGACTTCAATCAGCCCCAGCATTTT. Translating it yields CASGADFNQPQHF.

Remarks on this clonotype: Just one base apart from a much larger clone, this may be a read error. The rearrangement uses TRBV10-3 and TRBJ2-7; 11 bases align to TRBD2. Germline loops: CDR1 ENHRY, CDR2 SYGVKD. This CDR3 spans 12 amino acids. V shed 8 bases and J 5 bases; nucleotides not matched to a gene: 2. In nucleotides, the CDR3 is TGTGCCATCGGGACTAGCGGCAACGAGCAGTACTTC. This translates into CAIGTSGNEQYF.

The J gene is TRBJ2-1, the V gene TRBV24-1, with D uncertain. CDR1 is KGHDR and CDR2 is SFDVKD in the germline V gene. V lost 0 bases and J lost 5, with 4 bases in between. The CDR3 consists of 13 residues. The CDR3 DNA is TGTGCCACCAGTGATTTGACGGACAATGAGCAGTTCTTC. Amino acids: CATSDLTDNEQFF.

This clonotype was detected ten times or more. The gene calls are TRBV10-3 and TRBJ2-7, with 7 bases matching TRBD1. The germline V gene encodes CDR1 ENHRY and CDR2 SYGVKD. The CDR3 is 13 residues long. Unmatched junction bases numbered 1, after V lost 2 bases and J lost 3 bases. The CDR3 bases are TGTGCCATCAGTGAGGACAGGGACTACGAGCAGTACTTC. It encodes CAISEDRDYEQYF.

A note on this clonotype: Its ends do not fully match the called genes, so a read error is possible. The gene calls are TRBV6-1 and TRBJ1-6; no firm D call. The CDR3 has 13 residues. In germline, CDR1 is MNHNS, CDR2 SASEGT. The DNA of the CDR3 is TGTGCCAGCAGTGAAGCGCCTAATTCACCCCCCCACTTT. Amino acids: CASSEAPNSPPHF.

The chain uses TRBV29-1 and TRBJ2-1; 8 bases are a match to TRBD1. Germline V gene sequence: CDR1 SQVTM, CDR2 ANQGSEA. With V trimmed by 6 bases and J by 10 bases, 14 bases remained unmatched. This CDR3 region has 14 residues. The CDR3 region is CSVRTGRSPYEQFF. The CDR3 DNA follows: TGCAGCGTCAGGACAGGGAGATCCCCCTACGAGCAGTTCTTC.

This clonotype was picked up a small number of times. The rearrangement links TRBV20-1 to TRBJ2-7, with 9 bases fitting TRBD2. V lost 3 bases and J lost 0; bases outside the gene matches: 12. In germline, CDR1 is DFQATT, CDR2 SNEGSKA (reference sequence). The length of the CDR3 is 17 residues. The chain's CDR3 is CSASDGTSLWSSYEQYF. Written as DNA, the CDR3 is TGCAGTGCTAGTGATGGGACTAGCCTATGGAGCTCCTACGAGCAGTACTTC.